This TCR beta chain was observed in a study of metastatic and nonmetastatic thyroid tumors. Study in general: A comparison of repertoires was made across blood and tumor or nodule tissue from malignant and benign thyroid patients.

Study-wide points: Across blood and tumor, TCR beta diversity in malignant thyroid tumors was reportedly significantly higher than in benign nodules.

V was pared by 0 bases and J by 8 bases, with 14 bases between. Per the germline V gene, CDR1 is MGHRA and CDR2 is YSYEKL. This CDR3 region has 16 residues. Per the original data handling: A distant-metastasis classifier for papillary thyroid cancer was built using CDR3 differences across clinicopathological groups. Through MiXCR, TCRdb re-clonotyped the PCR reads. TCRdb, not the original authors, processed these V and J calls. The sample records more than 20,000 clones, 13% being singletons. This clone was detected ten times or more. Its target is not known. Thyroid surgery was performed in patients who had received no treatment beforehand.

The sequence was collected from a female donor with papillary thyroid cancer or a benign thyroid nodule (not recorded which). Some clones in this sample may be carry-over from other donors' samples. The chain joins TRBV4-1 to TRBJ1-6, with D perhaps matching TRBD1 (5 bases). Sequenced sample: blood. The chain's CDR3 is CASSQEAGRDDSPLHF. CDR3 nucleotide sequence: TGCGCCAGCAGCCAAGAAGCCGGCAGGGATGATTCACCCCTCCACTTT.